This entry lists 3 T cell receptor beta chains sequenced from one sample in a study of blood T cell repertoires in COVID-19. Using immunoSEQ multiplex PCR, the repertoire was profiled, and TCRdb retains in-frame clones only, with some absent. The sample contains around 100,000 clones, under 75% of which appear only once. Specimen: peripheral blood. Receptors were obtained from a man older than 75 with acute or convalescent COVID-19.

The V gene is TRBV9, the J gene TRBJ2-3, with D unclear. This CDR3 region has 13 residues. V gave up 3 bases and J gave up 2 bases, with 7 bases separating them. Germline CDR1 is SGDLS and CDR2 is YYNGEE. Here the CDR3 DNA reads TGTGCCAGCAGCGCCTCTTTCACAGATACGCAGTATTTT. It codes for CASSASFTDTQYF.

The chain is built from TRBV20-1 and TRBJ1-5; D gene ambiguous. Trimming shortened V by 3 bases and J by 3 bases, and 12 bases separated the two germline ends. The CDR3 is 14 amino acids. Germline CDR1 reads DFQATT; CDR2 reads SNEGSKA (reference sequence). CDR3 nucleotides: TGCAGTGCTAGTGCGGGTCAGAACAATCAGCCCCAGCATTTT. Its protein product is CSASAGQNNQPQHF.

This clone was counted many times. V is TRBV7-2 and J is TRBJ1-4; 8 bases are a match to TRBD1. The CDR3 extends over 14 amino acids. Germline V gene lookup returns CDR1 SGHTA and CDR2 FQGNSA. V was pared by 3 bases and J by 5 bases, with 2 bases of the junction left unmatched. The CDR3 loop reads CASSFDRGNEKLFF. The CDR3 DNA reads as TGTGCCAGCAGCTTTGACAGGGGAAATGAAAAACTGTTTTTT.